One and the same sample provided the 23 T cell receptor beta chains below, sequenced in a study of shared clonotypes between healthy human individuals. The table came from immunoSEQ multiplex PCR; TCRdb's copy has only in-frame clones and leaves some out. The sample has 500,000 to 650,000 clones, roughly four fifths seen once; the top ten hold around 13%. Specimen: PBMCs. The receptors stem from a woman aged 40-49 years in good health. Some clones in this sample may be carry-over from other donors' samples.

The chain uses TRBV7-8 and TRBJ2-3, with TRBD1 matching 9 bases. From germline, CDR1 is SGHVS and CDR2 FQNEAQ. CDR3 length equals 16 residues. Trimming took 0 bases from V and 2 from J; bases not matched to a gene: 3. CDR3 region: CASSLAGQGHTDTQYF. The CDR3 bases are TGTGCCAGCAGCTTAGCCGGACAGGGGCACACAGATACGCAGTATTTT.

This clone was counted once. V gene TRBV2 combines with J gene TRBJ2-5, with TRBD2 matching 12 bases. The CDR3 extends over 15 amino acids. Trimming at V came to 6 bases and at J to 7 bases, leaving 9 bases not matched to a gene. In germline, CDR1 is SNHLY, CDR2 FYNNEI. The CDR3 nucleotides are TGTGCCAGCAGCGCCGGACTAGCGGGGATGGGGACCCAGTACTTC. As protein: CASSAGLAGMGTQYF.

The V call is TRBV18, the J call TRBJ2-3; TRBD2 matches 7 bases. The V gene's germline CDR1 is KGHSH and CDR2 LQKENI. The ends lost 3 bases at V and 0 bases at J; junction bases unmatched: 3. The CDR3 extends over 15 amino acids. CDR3: CASSPASGSTDTQYF. CDR3 nucleotides: TGTGCCAGCTCACCGGCTAGCGGTAGCACAGATACGCAGTATTTT.

The V and J genes are TRBV5-4 and TRBJ2-1; D unclear. The germline V and J ends were trimmed by 0 bases and 5 bases, with 15 bases remaining between them. Germline CDR1 and CDR2: SGHNT and YYREEE (reference sequence). The CDR3 loop spans 16 amino acids. This CDR3 reads CASSLDYGLSDNEQFF. The CDR3 nucleotides are TGTGCCAGCAGCTTGGATTACGGGTTAAGCGACAATGAGCAGTTCTTC.

The chain couples TRBV19 to TRBJ2-1; D remains ambiguous. The CDR3 consists of 12 residues. Looked up from germline, CDR1 is LNHDA and CDR2 is SQIVND (reference sequence). Trimming stripped 5 bases from V and 9 bases from J, with 11 bases between. The CDR3 DNA reads as TGTGCCAGTAGTGCTGTTGGGCTTGAGCAGTTCTTC. Amino acids: CASSAVGLEQFF.

This clone was seen just once. The V and J genes are TRBV7-9 and TRBJ2-3; 12 bases fit TRBD2. The CDR3 sequence is 16 residues long. Germline loops: CDR1 SEHNR, CDR2 FQNEAQ (reference sequence). V shed 0 bases and J 8 bases; nucleotides not matched to a gene: 6. The chain's CDR3 is CASSLAMGTSGLTQYF. CDR3 nucleotides: TGTGCCAGCAGCTTAGCTATGGGGACTAGCGGGCTTACGCAGTATTTT.

This chain joins TRBV11-2 and TRBJ2-3, with 9 bases that match TRBD1. This CDR3 is 16 amino acids long. The V segment lost 5 bases and the J segment 1 base; nucleotides outside the gene matches: 7. CDR1 and CDR2 (germline): SGHAT, FQNNGV. Here the CDR3 DNA reads TGTGCCAGCAGCACCGGACAGGGGCGAGGCACAGATACGCAGTATTTT. This gives the protein CASSTGQGRGTDTQYF.

The genes are TRBV10-2 and TRBJ2-7; D remains ambiguous. Germline V gives CDR1 WSHSY, CDR2 SAAADI. CDR3 length equals 13 residues. Trimming cost V 4 bases and J 0 bases, with 7 bases left between them. Here the CDR3 DNA reads TGCGCCAGCAGTGGGCACAACTCCTACGAGCAGTACTTC. Its translation is CASSGHNSYEQYF.

V and J are TRBV30 and TRBJ1-1; the D is unclear. Deletions cut 8 bases from V and 3 bases from J, with 7 bases between. Looked up from germline, CDR1 is GTSNPN and CDR2 is SVGIG (reference sequence). The CDR3 has 10 residues. The CDR3 nucleotides are TGTGCCAGCCAGCACACTGAAGCTTTCTTT. The encoded protein is CASQHTEAFF.

Only a few counts were recorded for this clone. The chain combines TRBV10-3 with TRBJ1-1, with 7 bases fitting TRBD1. J was trimmed by 1 base and V by 3 bases; bases with no gene match: 2. CDR1 is ENHRY, CDR2 SYGVKD, per germline. The CDR3 extends over 14 amino acids. In DNA, the CDR3 is TGTGCCATCAGTGAACAGGGGACGAACACTGAAGCTTTCTTT. Protein: CAISEQGTNTEAFF.

The chain has TRBV5-4 and TRBJ1-6, with a weak D call TRBD1 (6 bases). Trimming pared 6 bases from V and 7 bases from J, leaving 20 bases between. The CDR3 totals 16 residues. Germline V gene sequence: CDR1 SGHNT, CDR2 YYREEE (reference sequence). The CDR3 spells CASTYAQGPMNSPLHF. CDR3 DNA sequence: TGTGCCAGCACCTACGCACAGGGTCCAATGAATTCACCCCTCCACTTT.

Details on this clone: Given the absence of the conserved phenylalanine or tryptophan at the CDR3 end, a read error is likely. The chain carries TRBV7-2 and TRBJ1-1; D is perhaps TRBD1 (5 bases). Germline V gene lookup returns CDR1 SGHTA and CDR2 FQGNSA. V lost 4 bases and J lost 5, with 17 bases in between. The CDR3 totals 15 residues. CDR3 DNA: TGTGCCAGCAGCTCAACCCCGTGGGGGGGGACTGAAGCTTTCTCT. This gives the protein CASSSTPWGGTEAFS.

The chain carries TRBV30 and TRBJ2-4; D not certain. The CDR3 is made up of 13 amino acids. The V and J ends lost 5 bases and 0 bases respectively, with 8 bases between them. Germline V lookup: CDR1 GTSNPN, CDR2 SVGIG (reference sequence). CDR3: CAWSRVAKNIQYF. In DNA, the CDR3 is TGTGCCTGGTCTAGGGTAGCCAAAAACATTCAGTACTTC.

Regarding this clone: One base away lies a much larger clone, so this may be a sequencing read error. Since no conserved phenylalanine or tryptophan closes the CDR3, a read error is the likely cause. The chain couples TRBV28 to TRBJ1-1, with 7 bases that match TRBD1. With 1 base clipped from V and 0 bases from J, the junction kept 2 bases outside the gene matches. The CDR3 is 15 amino acids. Germline loops: CDR1 MDHEN, CDR2 SYDVKM. Here the CDR3 reads CASSLFDRVNTEAFL. The CDR3 DNA sequence: TGTGCCAGCAGTTTATTCGACAGGGTGAACACTGAAGCTTTCCTT.

The chain joins TRBV10-3 to TRBJ1-1, with no clear D. V lost 10 bases and J lost 3, with 15 bases in between. Germline V CDR1 and CDR2: ENHRY, SYGVKD. The CDR3 spans 13 residues. CDR3 region: CATMGKLDTEAFF. CDR3 bases: TGTGCCACTATGGGGAAGCTGGACACTGAAGCTTTCTTT.

This clone has a single count. This likely stems from a read error, as it lies one base from a far larger clone. This CDR3 is also generated by other DNA sequences in the sample. The chain is built from TRBV6-1 and TRBJ2-2, with D uncertain. The CDR3 sequence is 15 residues long. In germline, CDR1 is MNHNS, CDR2 SASEGT. Trimming removed 1 base at V and 2 bases at J, with 8 bases between. CDR3 region: CASSEEEGNTGELFF. CDR3 bases: TGTGCCAGCAGTGAAGAGGAAGGAAACACCGGGGAGCTGTTTTTT.

The chain has TRBV11-2 and TRBJ2-7; D is perhaps TRBD2 (5 bases). Germline V gives CDR1 SGHAT, CDR2 FQNNGV. The length of the CDR3 is 15 residues. V dropped 1 base and J dropped 2 bases, with 12 bases sitting between them. The CDR3 DNA sequence: TGTGCCAGCAGCTTAGCGGGGATCAAACCCTACGAGCAGTACTTC. This encodes CASSLAGIKPYEQYF. The whole variable domain, filled in from reference TRBV11-2 and TRBJ2-7, reads EAGVAQSPRYKIIEKRQSVAFWCNPISGHATLYWYQQILGQGPKLLIQFQNNGVVDDSQLPKDRFSAERLKGVDSTLKIQPAKLEDSAVYLCASSLAGIKPYEQYFGPGTRLTVT.

The chain uses TRBV6-1 and TRBJ1-3, with TRBD1 matching over 8 bases. The CDR3 consists of 18 residues. Germline CDR1 is MNHNS and CDR2 is SASEGT. V lost 5 bases, J lost 1 base, and 13 bases stayed unmatched. CDR3 in amino acids: CASSQGQGPPRSGNTIYF. CDR3 in DNA: TGTGCCAGCAGTCAAGGACAGGGACCGCCGAGATCTGGAAACACCATATATTTT.

The gene calls are TRBV5-1 and TRBJ2-5, with 15 nucleotides matching TRBD2. CDR1 is SGHRS and CDR2 is YFSETQ in the germline V gene. This CDR3 contains 18 residues. With 0 bases clipped from V and 7 bases from J, the junction kept 10 bases outside the gene matches. The CDR3 nucleotides read TGCGCCAGCAGCTTGGCCGCGGGACTAGCGGGAGGAGGCGGGACCCAGTACTTC. It encodes CASSLAAGLAGGGGTQYF.

The chain combines TRBV11-2 with TRBJ2-7; 8 positions agree with TRBD1. This CDR3 is built from 14 residues. The V gene end was trimmed by 5 bases and the J gene end by 7 bases; junction bases not matched to a gene: 10. Germline V gene sequence: CDR1 SGHAT, CDR2 FQNNGV. The CDR3 spells CASSLRTGPWEQYF. DNA for the CDR3: TGTGCCAGCAGCCTCCGGACAGGGCCTTGGGAGCAGTACTTC.

In its sample, this clone was seen a few times. DNA of the CDR3: TGTGCCAGCAGTGACGCTTGCCCGACTAGCGACCCGAACACCGGGGAGCTGTTTTTT. Translating it yields CASSDACPTSDPNTGELFF. J is TRBJ2-2 and V is TRBV6-4, with 8 bases aligning to TRBD2. Trimming removed 2 bases from V and 0 bases from J; junction bases left unmatched: 11. Germline-derived CDR1 and CDR2 are MRHNA and SNTAGT. The CDR3 runs to 19 residues.

The chain recombines TRBV2 with TRBJ2-3; 10 bases line up with TRBD2. The V and J ends lost 6 bases and 4 bases, in that order; junction bases with no gene match: 7. This CDR3 is 15 amino acids long. Germline loops: CDR1 SNHLY, CDR2 FYNNEI. CDR3 residues: CASRSTSGWSDTQYF. The CDR3 DNA reads TGTGCCAGCAGGTCGACTAGCGGGTGGTCAGATACGCAGTATTTT. Together with reference TRBV2 and TRBJ2-3, the CDR3 gives the full variable domain: EPEVTQTPSHQVTQMGQEVILRCVPISNHLYFYWYRQILGQKVEFLVSFYNNEISEKSEIFDDQFSVERPDGSNFTLKIRSTKLEDSAMYFCASRSTSGWSDTQYFGPGTRLTVL.

V usage is TRBV27 and J usage is TRBJ2-7; D is perhaps TRBD1 (6 bases). The V and J ends lost 6 bases and 0 bases respectively, with 18 bases between them. Germline loops: CDR1 MNHEY, CDR2 SMNVEV (reference sequence). The CDR3 loop spans 16 amino acids. CDR3 nucleotides: TGTGCCAGCAGGGGGGCCAGCGCAAGGAGCTCCTACGAGCAGTACTTC. Translation: CASRGASARSSYEQYF.